Below, 32 T cell receptor beta chains from the same sample are listed, as sequenced in a study of blood T cell repertoires in COVID-19. Only in-frame clones appear in the TCRdb table, and some are missing; sequencing was by immunoSEQ multiplex PCR. Here the sample spans about 67,000 clones, 87% being singletons. Sequencing was done on a sample of peripheral blood. The receptors shown here come from a man in his fifties or sixties with active COVID-19.

The rearrangement joins TRBV5-1 to TRBJ2-3; no reliable D call. Germline V gene data show CDR1 as SGHRS and CDR2 as YFSETQ. The CDR3 has 16 residues. V lost 5 bases and J 0 bases, leaving 16 bases between the germline ends. Written as DNA, the CDR3 is TGCGCCAGCAGGGCAGGCACCCCTCTTAGCACAGATACGCAGTATTTT. Protein sequence: CASRAGTPLSTDTQYF.

The V call is TRBV29-1, the J call TRBJ2-2; D gene unclear. V lost 5 bases and J 2 bases, leaving 6 bases between the germline ends. CDR3 length: 12 amino acids. Germline V CDR1 and CDR2: SQVTM, ANQGSEA. CDR3 sequence: CSVIANTGELFF. Written as DNA, the CDR3 is TGCAGCGTTATAGCCAACACCGGGGAGCTGTTTTTT.

The chain couples TRBV18 to TRBJ2-3, with 7 bases aligning to TRBD1. V lost 0 bases to trimming and J lost 5 bases; unmatched junction nucleotides: 8. Germline CDR1 KGHSH, CDR2 LQKENI. There are 16 residues in the CDR3. The CDR3 reads CASSPPDRPYGDTQYF. The CDR3 region has the DNA TGTGCCAGCTCACCACCGGACAGGCCATACGGAGATACGCAGTATTTT.

The chain combines TRBV6-2 or TRBV6-3 with TRBJ2-7; D is unresolved. There are 12 residues in the CDR3. The germline V and J ends were trimmed by 6 bases and 4 bases, with 10 bases remaining between them. The germline V gene encodes CDR1 MNHEY and CDR2 SVGEGT. DNA for the CDR3: TGTGCCAGCAGCAATCCGCGATACGAGCAGTACTTC. Its protein is CASSNPRYEQYF.

V gene TRBV30 combines with J gene TRBJ2-5; 8 bases align to TRBD2. This CDR3 is built from 15 residues. CDR1 and CDR2 from the germline V gene are GTSNPN and SVGIG (reference sequence). V lost 3 bases to trimming and J lost 5 bases; unmatched junction nucleotides: 11. CDR3 nucleotides: TGTGCCTGGAGAGGGGAGCGGGGGATTTTTGAGACCCAGTACTTC. Translation: CAWRGERGIFETQYF.

The J gene is TRBJ1-6, the V gene TRBV5-1; D is possibly TRBD1 (5 bases). The CDR3 is 16 amino acids. Per germline, CDR1 SGHRS and CDR2 YFSETQ. V was clipped by 4 bases and J by 7 bases, with 18 bases between them. In DNA form, the CDR3 reads TGCGCCAGCAGCCTTTCGACAGATCCAGGGAATTCACCCCTCCACTTT. Its translation: CASSLSTDPGNSPLHF.

The rearrangement links TRBV9 to TRBJ1-4; TRBD1 matches at 7 bases. The length of the CDR3 is 15 residues. Trimming took 2 bases from V and 7 from J; bases not matched to a gene: 8. The germline gives CDR1 SGDLS, CDR2 YYNGEE. This chain's CDR3 is CASSVSQGLGEKLFF. The CDR3 DNA is TGTGCCAGCAGCGTCTCACAGGGGTTGGGTGAAAAACTGTTTTTT. Drawing the rest from reference TRBV9 and TRBJ1-4, the complete variable domain is DSGVTQTPKHLITATGQRVTLRCSPRSGDLSVYWYQQSLDQGLQFLIQYYNGEERAKGNILERFSAQQFPDLHSELNLSSLELGDSALYFCASSVSQGLGEKLFFGSGTQLSVL.

The chain recombines TRBV30 with TRBJ2-5; no firm D call. Germline loops: CDR1 GTSNPN, CDR2 SVGIG (reference sequence). The V end was cut by 2 bases, the J end by 1 base, with 8 bases between. The CDR3 contains 13 residues. The CDR3 reads CAWSKASQETQYF. The CDR3 DNA reads as TGTGCCTGGAGTAAGGCTAGCCAAGAGACCCAGTACTTC.

Only a few counts were recorded for this clone. V and J are TRBV10-1 and TRBJ1-2; 9 bases fit TRBD1. Germline assignment: CDR1 WNHNN and CDR2 SYGVQD (reference sequence). The CDR3 has 15 amino acids. The V gene end was trimmed by 8 bases and the J gene end by 3 bases; junction bases not matched to a gene: 10. CDR3 sequence: CASFVDRGVYYGYTF. The CDR3 DNA follows: TGCGCCAGCTTCGTGGACAGGGGAGTATACTATGGCTACACCTTC.

The chain uses TRBV7-2 and TRBJ1-3; D remains ambiguous. Germline CDR1 is SGHTA and CDR2 is FQGNSA. The CDR3 extends over 14 amino acids. V was clipped by 7 bases and J by 0 bases, with 10 bases between them. The chain's CDR3 is CASNFAGSGNTIYF. DNA for the CDR3: TGTGCCAGCAACTTTGCGGGCTCTGGAAACACCATATATTTT.

This rearrangement joins TRBV7-2 to TRBJ2-1; D ambiguous. The CDR3 is 14 residues long. Germline assignment: CDR1 SGHTA and CDR2 FQGNSA. The V end lost 3 bases, the J end lost 2 bases, and 8 bases lay between the germline ends. The CDR3 bases are TGTGCCAGCAGCTTGGCCCCTGCCTACAATGAGCAGTTCTTC. Its protein is CASSLAPAYNEQFF.

This clone has a single count. The V and J genes are TRBV9 and TRBJ1-2; D remains unclear. The CDR3 is 11 amino acids. V was trimmed by 3 bases and J by 3 bases, leaving 3 bases between them. Germline lookup yields CDR1 SGDLS and CDR2 YYNGEE. The CDR3 sequence: CASSGDYGYTF. CDR3 nucleotide sequence: TGTGCCAGCAGCGGAGACTATGGCTACACCTTC.

The V gene is TRBV5-1, the J gene TRBJ2-1, with 7 positions matching TRBD2. The CDR3 loop spans 16 amino acids. Germline V CDR1 and CDR2: SGHRS, YFSETQ. Trimming cost V 7 bases and J 7 bases; bases outside gene matches: 17. The CDR3 sequence: CASERGEGLSGNEQFF. In nucleotides, the CDR3 is TGCGCCAGCGAACGGGGGGAGGGCCTCTCGGGGAATGAGCAGTTCTTC.

This chain joins TRBV28 and TRBJ1-2; D possibly corresponds to TRBD1 (6 bases). The CDR3 consists of 15 residues. CDR1 and CDR2 from the germline V gene are MDHEN and SYDVKM. The V and J ends lost 2 bases and 8 bases respectively, with 18 bases between them. The CDR3 DNA sequence: TGTGCCAGCAGTTTAGGGGGAGGGGGAACGTTGGGCTACACCTTC. Residues: CASSLGGGGTLGYTF.

This clone showed up just once. The chain employs TRBV28 and TRBJ2-2; D is perhaps TRBD2 (7 bases). The CDR3 sequence is 15 residues long. The V gene's germline CDR1 is MDHEN and CDR2 SYDVKM. The germline V and J ends were trimmed by 11 bases and 4 bases, with 20 bases remaining between them. CDR3 protein: CALQGGGPTTGELFF. DNA of the CDR3: TGTGCCCTTCAAGGGGGAGGGCCAACCACCGGGGAGCTGTTTTTT. The full variable domain, rest sourced from reference TRBV28 and TRBJ2-2, is DVKVTQSSRYLVKRTGEKVFLECVQDMDHENMFWYRQDPGLGLRLIYFSYDVKMKEKGDIPEGYSVSREKKERFSLILESASTNQTSMYLCALQGGGPTTGELFFGEGSRLTVL.

V usage is TRBV14 and J usage is TRBJ2-5, with D maybe TRBD1 (6 bases). V lost 4 bases and J 2 bases, leaving 11 bases between the germline ends. CDR1 and CDR2 from the germline V gene are SGHDN and FVKESK. This CDR3 is 14 amino acids long. The DNA for the CDR3 is TGTGCCAGCAGCCCCGGACAGAGACAAGAGACCCAGTACTTC. This sequence encodes CASSPGQRQETQYF.

The chain employs TRBV5-3 and TRBJ2-1; D not resolved. Being an ORF, TRBV5-3 has a function that is uncertain. V lost 0 bases to trimming and J lost 5 bases, with 9 bases between them. The CDR3 consists of 14 residues. The CDR3 nucleotides read TGTGCCAGAAGCTTGGAGTTTGCGGACAATGAGCAGTTCTTC. It encodes CARSLEFADNEQFF.

This chain links TRBV7-2 with TRBJ1-2, with unresolved D. V was clipped by 4 bases and J by 9 bases, with 15 bases between them. The CDR3 sequence is 13 residues long. CDR1 is SGHTA and CDR2 is FQGNSA in the germline V gene. CDR3 DNA sequence: TGTGCCAGCAGCTCTACGACAAAGACGCGCTACACCTTC. As protein: CASSSTTKTRYTF.

The chain links TRBV9 to TRBJ2-1; TRBD2 agrees at 7 bases. Germline V gene sequence: CDR1 SGDLS, CDR2 YYNGEE. The CDR3 has 16 amino acids. J gave up 2 bases and V 0 bases, and 5 bases lay outside the gene matches. The CDR3 DNA is TGTGCCAGCAGCGTAGGCGCTAGCGGCACCTACAATGAGCAGTTCTTC. The encoded protein is CASSVGASGTYNEQFF. Variable domain in full (rest from reference TRBV9 and TRBJ2-1): DSGVTQTPKHLITATGQRVTLRCSPRSGDLSVYWYQQSLDQGLQFLIQYYNGEERAKGNILERFSAQQFPDLHSELNLSSLELGDSALYFCASSVGASGTYNEQFFGPGTRLTVL.

The chain uses TRBV6-5 and TRBJ1-5; a weak D match, TRBD1 (5 bases). CDR1 and CDR2 (germline): MNHEY, SVGAGI. This CDR3 spans 15 amino acids. Trimming left V 2 bases short and J 2 bases short, with 10 bases between. CDR3: CASSYVRDGNQPQHF. The DNA for the CDR3 is TGTGCCAGCAGTTACGTCAGGGATGGCAATCAGCCCCAGCATTTT.

This sequence joins TRBV25-1 and TRBJ2-7; 9 bases align to TRBD1. Germline loops: CDR1 MGHDK, CDR2 SYGVNS. V lost 9 bases to trimming and J lost 7 bases; unmatched junction nucleotides: 13. The CDR3 is 14 residues long. The CDR3 sequence: CASSAGTGLGEQYF. CDR3 DNA: TGTGCCAGTAGCGCCGGGACAGGGTTAGGGGAGCAGTACTTC.

The chain uses TRBV6-1 and TRBJ1-2; D gene ambiguous. The CDR3 covers 13 residues. Per germline, CDR1 MNHNS and CDR2 SASEGT. V lost 3 bases and J 4 bases, leaving 9 bases between the germline ends. The CDR3 DNA sequence: TGTGCCAGCAGTGACAACGGACTCTATGGCTACACCTTC. It codes for CASSDNGLYGYTF.

The chain carries TRBV28 and TRBJ2-1; TRBD1 agrees at 7 bases. Germline CDR1 and CDR2: MDHEN and SYDVKM. The CDR3 covers 14 residues. Trimming at V came to 6 bases and at J to 8 bases, leaving 10 bases not matched to a gene. The CDR3 region is CASSPTGFLDEQFF. CDR3 DNA sequence: TGTGCCAGCAGCCCGACAGGGTTCCTCGATGAGCAGTTCTTC.

This sequence joins TRBV30 and TRBJ1-4, with D possibly TRBD1 on 5 matching bases. Germline-derived CDR1 and CDR2 are GTSNPN and SVGIG (reference sequence). V was clipped by 4 bases and J by 0 bases, with 12 bases between them. There are 15 residues in the CDR3. CDR3 sequence: CAWNRGEATNEKLFF. CDR3 nucleotide sequence: TGTGCCTGGAATCGGGGGGAGGCAACTAATGAAAAACTGTTTTTT.

The rearrangement joins TRBV5-1 to TRBJ1-1; tentative D call: TRBD1 (6 bases). V was pared by 1 base and J by 1 base, with 11 bases between. This CDR3 is built from 15 residues. Per germline, CDR1 SGHRS and CDR2 YFSETQ. The CDR3 sequence is CASSLYGGANTEAFF. CDR3 DNA sequence: TGCGCCAGCAGCTTGTATGGGGGGGCGAACACTGAAGCTTTCTTT.

This clone was picked up one time. The chain carries TRBV7-2 and TRBJ2-1; possibly TRBD2 for D (6 bases). Germline V gives CDR1 SGHTA, CDR2 FQGNSA. V was cut by 1 base and J by 14 bases, with 15 bases left in between. This CDR3 comprises 13 residues. The CDR3 DNA reads TGTGCCAGCAGCTTAGGGGGGGACCCAAAGGAGTTCTTC. This gives the protein CASSLGGDPKEFF.

The chain is built from TRBV5-1 and TRBJ1-1, with 7 bases that match TRBD1. The V gene end was trimmed by 1 base and the J gene end by 0 bases; junction bases not matched to a gene: 3. This CDR3 has 15 amino acids. Germline V CDR1 and CDR2: SGHRS, YFSETQ. CDR3: CASSLTTGVNTEAFF. The DNA of the CDR3 is TGCGCCAGCAGCTTGACCACAGGGGTGAACACTGAAGCTTTCTTT.

The genes are TRBV6-5 and TRBJ1-3, with D perhaps matching TRBD1 (5 bases). The CDR3 loop spans 14 amino acids. Germline V CDR1 and CDR2: MNHEY, SVGAGI. Trimming pared 7 bases from V and 0 bases from J, leaving 10 bases between. The CDR3 loop is CASTQGRSGNTIYF. CDR3 coding DNA: TGTGCCAGCACGCAGGGTCGCTCTGGAAACACCATATATTTT.

The chain combines TRBV2 with TRBJ1-6; 9 bases align to TRBD1. Looked up from germline, CDR1 is SNHLY and CDR2 is FYNNEI. V lost 4 bases to trimming and J lost 10 bases; unmatched junction nucleotides: 8. The CDR3 is 15 residues long. CDR3 sequence reads: CASSGGQGRESPLHF. In nucleotides, the CDR3 is TGTGCCAGCAGTGGCGGACAGGGGAGGGAGTCACCCCTCCACTTT.

V gene TRBV6-5 combines with J gene TRBJ2-5; 10 bases are a match to TRBD2. Trimming removed 1 base from V and 5 bases from J; junction bases left unmatched: 7. The length of the CDR3 is 16 residues. Germline V gene data show CDR1 as MNHEY and CDR2 as SVGAGI. The CDR3 loop reads CASSYFSGGWWETQYF. In DNA, the CDR3 is TGTGCCAGCAGTTACTTTAGCGGGGGGTGGTGGGAGACCCAGTACTTC.

The chain links TRBV15 to TRBJ2-4; 7 nucleotides match TRBD2. Germline-derived CDR1 and CDR2 are LNHNV and YYDKDF (reference sequence). CDR3 length equals 18 residues. With V trimmed by 0 bases and J by 0 bases, 8 bases remained unmatched. The CDR3 is CATSRDRRSGIAKNIQYF. As DNA, the CDR3 is TGTGCCACCAGCAGAGATCGTAGGAGCGGGATAGCCAAAAACATTCAGTACTTC.

This clone occurred once. The chain combines TRBV5-1 with TRBJ1-1; 8 nucleotides align to TRBD1. The germline V gene encodes CDR1 SGHRS and CDR2 YFSETQ. There are 15 residues in the CDR3. V shed 2 bases, J shed 1 base, and the junction held 4 bases outside the gene matches. The CDR3 here is CASSLWDRTNTEAFF. As DNA, the CDR3 is TGCGCCAGCAGCTTATGGGACAGGACGAACACTGAAGCTTTCTTT. Variable domain in full (rest from reference TRBV5-1 and TRBJ1-1): KAGVTQTPRYLIKTRGQQVTLSCSPISGHRSVSWYQQTPGQGLQFLFEYFSETQRNKGNFPGRFSGRQFSNSRSEMNVSTLELGDSALYLCASSLWDRTNTEAFFGQGTRLTVV.